This T cell receptor beta chain was identified during a study of molecular identifiers for immune sequencing clone quantification. Findings and caveats of the study: Clones with over 20 RNA copies captured over 99% of effector molecules but under 1% of naive ones.

The use of previously described methods and listed TCR primers produced the bulk TCR libraries. TCRdb fed the PCR reads into MiXCR, producing one record per CDR3 protein. The sample carries 10,000 or so distinct CDR3 sequences, about 21% recorded once. Regarding this clonotype: Its antigen is as yet unknown.

V gave up 3 bases and J gave up 4 bases; unmatched junction bases: 11. The germline V gene has CDR1 SGHAT and CDR2 FQNNGV. This CDR3 region has 19 residues. The sample consisted of naive CD8+ T cells from blood, with Jurkat cell RNA spiked in. Subset noted: FACS-sorted CD8+CD4-CCR7+CD45RA+ naive T cells. The V gene is TRBV11-2, the J gene TRBJ2-1; 14 bases are shared with TRBD2. The origin of this receptor is a human donor in good health. Some libraries in this study had Jurkat cell RNA spiked in. CDR3 loop: CASSFPTSGGGGLYNEQFF. CDR3 DNA sequence: TGTGCCAGCAGCTTCCCGACTAGCGGGGGGGGCGGTTTGTACAATGAGCAGTTCTTC.